The table lists the clone carrying this T cell receptor (beta chain) with a count of one. This entry belongs to a study of blood T cell repertoires in COVID-19. Across the study: COVID-19 samples from acute and convalescent phases originated in the United States, Italy and Spain.

Per the original methods: Reference gene primer amplification gave nucleated cell count estimates. TCRdb's copy holds only in-frame clones and misses some; the assay was immunoSEQ multiplex PCR. V and J calls and clone size are given by that table; D and trimming were obtained from the DNA. The table has 300,000 or so clones, approximately 90% seen once; the top ten hold 0.95% to 1.3%. The CDR3 contains 18 residues. In germline, CDR1 is MNHEY, CDR2 SVGEGT. J gave up 2 bases and V 2 bases, and 9 bases lay outside the gene matches. The receptor was derived from a woman aged 25 to 39 who had recovered from COVID-19. Sequenced input: PBMCs or T cells enriched from blood (not recorded which). The J gene is TRBJ2-3, the V gene TRBV6-2 or TRBV6-3; TRBD2 agrees at 11 bases. This CDR3 reads CASSYPPLAGDPTDTQYF. CDR3 nucleotide sequence: TGTGCCAGCAGTTACCCACCACTAGCGGGAGACCCCACAGATACGCAGTATTTT.